At least ten counts were recorded for the clone carrying this TCR beta chain. These data come from a study of blood T cell repertoires in COVID-19. About the study: Acute-phase and convalescent COVID-19 samples originated in the United States, Italy and Spain.

The table came from immunoSEQ multiplex PCR; TCRdb's copy has only in-frame clones and leaves some out. The sample lists some 200,000 clones; about nine tenths were seen once. The specimen was peripheral blood. The TCR comes from a man of 80 years or more with acute or convalescent COVID-19.

CDR3 protein: CASSLGTINQPQHF. The CDR3 nucleotides read TGTGCCAGCAGTTTGGGGACAATTAATCAGCCCCAGCATTTT. V gene TRBV27 combines with J gene TRBJ1-5; possible D gene TRBD1, 6 bases. Germline V gene sequence: CDR1 MNHEY, CDR2 SMNVEV (reference sequence). Trimming shortened V by 3 bases and J by 4 bases, and 10 bases separated the two germline ends. There are 14 residues in the CDR3.